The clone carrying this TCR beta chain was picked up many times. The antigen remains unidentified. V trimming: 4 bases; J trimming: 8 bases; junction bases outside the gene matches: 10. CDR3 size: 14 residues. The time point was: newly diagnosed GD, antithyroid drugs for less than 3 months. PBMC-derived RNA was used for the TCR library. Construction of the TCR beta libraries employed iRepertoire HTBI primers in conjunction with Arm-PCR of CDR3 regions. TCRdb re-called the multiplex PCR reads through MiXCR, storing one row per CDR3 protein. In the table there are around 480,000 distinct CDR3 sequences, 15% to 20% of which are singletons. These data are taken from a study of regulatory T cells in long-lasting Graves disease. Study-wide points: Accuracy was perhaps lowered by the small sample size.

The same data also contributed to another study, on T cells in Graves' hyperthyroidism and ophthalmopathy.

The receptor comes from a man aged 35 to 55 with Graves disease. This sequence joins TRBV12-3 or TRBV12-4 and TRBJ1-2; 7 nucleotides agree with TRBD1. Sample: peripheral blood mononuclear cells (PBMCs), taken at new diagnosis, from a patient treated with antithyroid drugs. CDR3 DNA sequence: TGTGCCAGCAGTTCCGTCGACAGGGTCGTCGGCTACACCTTC. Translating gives CASSSVDRVVGYTF.